This T cell receptor (beta chain) was sequenced during a study of cytomegalovirus exposure and HLA in healthy donors (TCRdb year 2017). For the wider study: An earlier analysis of approximately 640 of the donors reported 250 to 350 Gb of sequence data and around 120 million unique TCR beta sequences from 150 million to 200 million T cells. All discovery cohort repertoires had been generated on a single sequencing platform. The study aimed to test whether cataloging public T cell receptors could reveal signatures of past pathogen exposure. Rather than using new phenotypic data, the later analysis identified candidate immune exposures from TCR beta sequences and from how often those sequences occurred across donors. The number of donors typed differed by locus, with about 629-640 for A, B, C, DRB1 and DQB1, 522 for DQA1, 600 to 610 for DPA1, and under 490 for DPB1. The genetic ancestry cluster associated with self-reported Caucasian donors included around four fifths of the roughly 400 genotyped donors. Donor age, sex, ethnicity and CMV serostatus were compiled alongside the repertoire data. An early release that covered approximately 600 HLA-typed donors contained 300 to 350 gigabases of sequencing data and tens of millions of unique TCR sequences. In a later analysis, previously published TCR beta repertoires from several hundred donors were re-analyzed and high-resolution HLA genotyping was added so that TCR occurrence patterns could be studied. Among roughly 370 genotyped donors of the cohort, an average of approximately 250,000 unique TCR beta nucleotide sequences were sequenced per donor, roughly 18% of them non-productive. Roughly five DR-DQ haplotypes were treated as single units for association and clustering because of strong linkage in the cohort. To decide whether each TCR beta V gene segment behaved as functional or pseudogenic, an earlier analysis of 587 of the donors relied on high-throughput TCR beta sequencing. In a later genetic analysis, genome-wide SNP genotypes for about 60% of the 666 donors were used, and that subset was treated as a discovery cohort. To predict cytomegalovirus infection status, the study brought together high-throughput TCR immunosequencing, statistical association of individual TCRs with disease status, and machine learning. The study profiled the T cell repertoires of about 640 subjects by immunosequencing and related them to cytomegalovirus serostatus. Along with the approximately 670-subject first cohort, a separate validation cohort of more than 90 different subjects was used. HLA typing included class I and class II loci at four-digit resolution.

CDR1 SEHNR and CDR2 FQNEAQ are derived from the germline V gene (reference sequence). V and J lose 3 bases and 1 base, and a span of 8 bases separates them. The CDR3 starts with the cysteine, ends with the phenylalanine, and has 14 residues. Kept here is only the CDR3 DNA, which spans 42 bases and is read in frame from base 1. The cohort was made up of approximately 670 healthy bone marrow donors. All cohort members were sampled while nominally healthy, although unrecorded immune exposures were likely present. The donor tested CMV seronegative and was one of the 352 seronegative cohort members. A peripheral blood sample was provided by each donor, and peripheral blood mononuclear cells were used for TCR beta sequencing. The Qiagen DNeasy Blood Extraction Kit was used to extract genomic DNA from the blood cell samples. Libraries were made using the immunoSEQ multiplex PCR assay. A mixture of 60 forward primers for TCR Vbeta segments and 13 reverse primers for TCR Jbeta segments was used in the multiplex PCR. A multiplex PCR assay on genomic DNA amplified the CDR3 region of rearranged TCR beta genes. The Illumina HiSeq System was used to sequence the amplified TCR beta libraries as 87-base-pair reads. The authors processed their data as follows. Across the 670 or so repertoires, a later analysis counted around 80 million unique TCR beta chains, approximately 12 million of which were shared by at least two donors. A nearest-neighbor algorithm error-corrected the raw reads and collapsed the reads into unique sequences, merging closely related sequences to remove PCR and sequencing errors. To assign V, D and J gene segments, CDR3 sequences were aligned to IMGT reference sequences. For a sequence to be retained, at least a six-nucleotide match to both a V gene segment and a J gene segment was required. A rearrangement was called productive if the CDR3 had no stop codons and remained in frame with V and J, and every other rearrangement was called non-productive. Following IMGT convention, CDR3 was defined as the stretch from the second conserved V-encoded cysteine to the conserved J-encoded phenylalanine. The earlier analysis of approximately 590 of the donors excluded any sequence lacking an unambiguous match to a single V gene segment. An earlier analysis of 500 to 600 of the donors classified V segments as functional when productive rearrangements were above 56.7% and as segregating when the standard deviation between donors was above 5%. A statistical classification framework was developed to diagnose cytomegalovirus status using the catalog of TCR beta chain sequences. A later analysis assigned V and J genes by comparing TCR nucleotide sequences with IMGT/GENE-DB human TR gene sequences. In a later analysis, CDR3 sequences and most-parsimonious VDJ recombination scenarios were assigned using the TCRdist pipeline. A later analysis defined each TCR beta chain by its CDR3 amino acid sequence plus V-gene family, and excluded reads lacking a unique V-gene family. To address suspected cross-contamination and a sequencing artifact, a later analysis removed approximately 590 highly shared, low-generation-probability nucleotide sequences. In a later analysis, a clonal expansion index was calculated for each public chain from normalized within-repertoire ranks of inferred template counts. Generation probabilities in a later analysis came from a VDJ recombination model fitted to out-of-frame rearrangements, and those results were checked against IGoR. A later analysis scored TCR-TCR, TCR-HLA and TCR-CMV co-occurrence with hypergeometric tests, applying a repertoire-size bias correction to TCR pairs. False discovery rates were estimated in a later analysis by permuting HLA or CMV assignments 20 times. In a later analysis, co-occurring TCRs were grouped using DBSCAN, with TCRdist sequence similarity added in when clustering inside HLA-allele-positive subsets. Co-occurrence clustering excluded repertoires with fewer than 30,000 or more than 120,000 public chains, plus five with anomalous nucleotide sharing. TCRdb stores this immuneACCESS table with in-frame sequences only. Part of the clones is absent; in the studies checked, under half of the shortfall reflects unresolved V genes, and no reason is known for the rest. That table furnishes V, J and clone size, whereas the DNA furnished D and trimming. The table for this sample lists some 150,000 clones; approximately 75% of them were counted only once. Jointly, the top ten make up around 1% of the sample.

General findings and caveats noted by the study authors: Immune exposure information for the cohort was limited to CMV serostatus. According to a later analysis, parvovirus B19, influenza, CMV and Epstein-Barr virus appeared linked to several top co-occurrence clusters. Strong co-occurrence of HLA alleles, especially DR and DQ, made assigning TCR associations to individual alleles difficult. A later genetic analysis reported fewer N-insertions in productive TCRs among donors in an Asian-associated ancestry cluster than the roughly 700-donor mean. Three of the identified cytomegalovirus-associated TCR beta chains were confirmed in vitro to be specific for cytomegalovirus antigens. An association between a missense DCLRE1C variant and V-gene and J-gene trimming of TCR beta chains was found in a later genetic analysis and replicated in an independent cohort. Because some donors lacked HLA typing at each locus, the association tests relied only on the typed subset. About 15 rarely observed V segments, including chromosome 9 orphons, were excluded from the earlier analysis of almost 600 of the donors because counts were too low. In a later analysis, more than 15,000 TCR beta sequences were associated with specific HLA alleles at a false discovery rate of 0.05. Some IMGT-functional V segments, including TRBV6-2 and TRBV6-3, could not be distinguished by the 87-base-pair reads and were therefore excluded. The study gave a list of about 150 TCR beta chains associated with cytomegalovirus. Roughly uniform sequencing depth across donors was assumed in presence/absence analyses, although this assumption may not hold. The sequencing pipeline was judged likely to have produced a cluster of highly shared sequence variants as a technical artifact. The cohort was sequenced for TCR beta chains only, and without alpha or paired-chain data the features that could be detected were limited. While some public TCRs were present in many individuals, most TCR sequences turned up only very rarely across donors. It was suggested by the authors that the approach could potentially be generalized to other disease states and immunological phenotypes. In an earlier analysis of roughly 500 of the donors, most TCR beta V segments appeared in productive rearrangements about 87% or about 30% of the time, broadly matching IMGT annotations. According to a later analysis, most CMV-associated TCR beta chains appeared to be HLA-restricted, and the HLA associations seemed to be driven largely by CMV exposure. Linkage disequilibrium might explain the correlated functional status among segregating V segments, but an unknown experimental factor could not be excluded. A further reported finding was that TCR beta sequences accurately predicted the HLA-A and HLA-B alleles for most subjects in the first cohort. In a later analysis, HLA-associated TCR beta chains showed more clonal expansion and lower generation probabilities than non-associated chains that were equally common. In a later analysis, the rate of TCR association differed among HLA loci, with DRB1 alleles having the most associated TCRs and HLA-C alleles having the fewest. The classifier was reported to diagnose cytomegalovirus status with high specificity and sensitivity in both the original cohort and the validation cohort.

This clone was seen a single time. The clone's antigen remains unknown. No base quality values were provided; no much bigger clone lies one nucleotide off. This TCR was sampled from a male donor in good health and CMV-seronegative. The V gene is TRBV7-9 and the J gene is TRBJ2-3; matching of 6 bases hints at TRBD2 as the D gene. The sequenced sample was PBMCs. The CDR3 loop reads CASSFPGGTDTQYF. Here is the DNA: TGTGCCAGCAGCTTTCCGGGGGGCACAGATACGCAGTATTTT.